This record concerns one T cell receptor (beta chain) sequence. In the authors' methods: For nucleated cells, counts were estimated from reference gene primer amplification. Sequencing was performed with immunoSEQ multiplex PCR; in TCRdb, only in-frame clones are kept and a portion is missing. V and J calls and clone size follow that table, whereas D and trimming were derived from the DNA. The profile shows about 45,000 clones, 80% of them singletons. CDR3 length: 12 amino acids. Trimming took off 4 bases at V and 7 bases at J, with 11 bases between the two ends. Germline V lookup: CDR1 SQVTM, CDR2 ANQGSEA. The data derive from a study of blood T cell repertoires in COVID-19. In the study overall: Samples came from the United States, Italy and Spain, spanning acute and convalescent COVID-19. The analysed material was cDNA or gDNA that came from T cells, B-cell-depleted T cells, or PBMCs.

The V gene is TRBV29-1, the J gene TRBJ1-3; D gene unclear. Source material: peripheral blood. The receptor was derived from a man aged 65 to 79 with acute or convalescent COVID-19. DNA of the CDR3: TGCAGCGTTGGGTTAAGCGGCAACACCATATATTTT. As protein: CSVGLSGNTIYF.